This T cell receptor (beta chain) was sequenced in a study of blood T cell repertoires in COVID-19. Trimming took 3 bases from V and 1 from J, leaving 7 bases between them. Germline V gene lookup returns CDR1 KGHSH and CDR2 LQKENI. The CDR3 contains 15 residues. TCRdb's copy holds only in-frame clones and misses some; the assay was immunoSEQ multiplex PCR. The data contain under 300,000 clones, around four fifths of them singletons. Sequencing used peripheral blood. This clonotype was obtained from a man aged 60-69 years who had recovered from COVID-19. This rearrangement joins TRBV18 to TRBJ2-6; D is perhaps TRBD1 (5 bases). The CDR3 DNA reads as TGTGCCAGCTCACCTCCAGGGTCTGGGGCCAACGTCCTGACTTTC. Amino acid sequence: CASSPPGSGANVLTF. The full variable domain, completed using reference TRBV18 and TRBJ2-6, is NAGVMQNPRHLVRRRGQEARLRCSPMKGHSHVYWYRQLPEEGLKFMVYLQKENIIDESGMPKERFSAEFPKEGPSILRIQQVVRGDSAAYFCASSPPGSGANVLTFGAGSRLTVL.